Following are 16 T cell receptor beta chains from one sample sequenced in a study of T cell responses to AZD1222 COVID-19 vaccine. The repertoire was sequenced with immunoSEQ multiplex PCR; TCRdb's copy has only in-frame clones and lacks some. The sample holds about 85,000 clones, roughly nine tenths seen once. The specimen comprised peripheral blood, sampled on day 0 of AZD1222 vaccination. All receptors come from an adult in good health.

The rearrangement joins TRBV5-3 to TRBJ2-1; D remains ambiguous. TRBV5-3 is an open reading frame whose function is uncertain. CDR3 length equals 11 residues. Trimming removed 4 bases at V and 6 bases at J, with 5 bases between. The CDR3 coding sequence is TGTGCCAGAAGCCGAAGCAATGAGCAGTTCTTC. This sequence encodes CARSRSNEQFF.

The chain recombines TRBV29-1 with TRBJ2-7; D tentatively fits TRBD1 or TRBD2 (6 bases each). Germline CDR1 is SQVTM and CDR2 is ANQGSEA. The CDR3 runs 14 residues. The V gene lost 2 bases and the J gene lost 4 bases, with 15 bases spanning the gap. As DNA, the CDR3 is TGCAGCGTTGAAAGGAGGGGGAATCGGTACGAGCAGTACTTC. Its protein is CSVERRGNRYEQYF.

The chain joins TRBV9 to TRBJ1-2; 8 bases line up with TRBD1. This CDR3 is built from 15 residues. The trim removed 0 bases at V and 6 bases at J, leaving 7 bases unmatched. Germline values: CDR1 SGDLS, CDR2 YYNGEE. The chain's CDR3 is CASSVEWTGRDGYTF. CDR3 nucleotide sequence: TGTGCCAGCAGCGTAGAATGGACAGGGAGGGATGGCTACACCTTC.

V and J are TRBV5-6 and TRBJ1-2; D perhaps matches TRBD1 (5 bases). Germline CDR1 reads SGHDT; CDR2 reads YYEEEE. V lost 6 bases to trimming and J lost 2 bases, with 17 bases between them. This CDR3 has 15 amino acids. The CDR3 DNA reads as TGTGCCAGCACCCAAGGATGGGGGGGAAACTATGGCTACACCTTC. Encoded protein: CASTQGWGGNYGYTF.

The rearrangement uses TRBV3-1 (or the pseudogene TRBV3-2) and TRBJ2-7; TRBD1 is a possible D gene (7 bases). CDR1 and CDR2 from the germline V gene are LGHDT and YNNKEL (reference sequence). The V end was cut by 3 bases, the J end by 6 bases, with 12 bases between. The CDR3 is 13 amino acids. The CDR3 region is CASSHTQGGEQYF. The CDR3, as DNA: TGTGCCAGCAGCCACACCCAGGGGGGCGAGCAGTACTTC.

The CDR3 loop is CASSFELSSYEQYF. As DNA, the CDR3 is TGTGCCAGCAGCTTCGAACTATCCTCCTACGAGCAGTACTTC. The chain combines TRBV5-4 with TRBJ2-7; D not certain. Germline V gene lookup returns CDR1 SGHNT and CDR2 YYREEE (reference sequence). The CDR3 spans 14 residues. The V and J ends lost 2 bases and 0 bases respectively, with 9 bases between them.

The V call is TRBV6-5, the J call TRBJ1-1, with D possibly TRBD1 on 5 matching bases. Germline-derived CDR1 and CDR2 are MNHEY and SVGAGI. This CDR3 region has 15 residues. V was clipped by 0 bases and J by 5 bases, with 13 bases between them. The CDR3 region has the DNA TGTGCCAGCAGTTACTCAACCGACTGGGGGACTGAAGCTTTCTTT. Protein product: CASSYSTDWGTEAFF.

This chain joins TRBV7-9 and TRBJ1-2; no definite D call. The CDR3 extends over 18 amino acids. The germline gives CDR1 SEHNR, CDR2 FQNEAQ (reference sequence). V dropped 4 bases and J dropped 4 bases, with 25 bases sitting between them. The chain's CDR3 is CASSSSRVGFPDGYGYTF. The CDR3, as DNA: TGTGCCAGCAGCTCTAGCCGGGTTGGCTTCCCCGACGGCTATGGCTACACCTTC.

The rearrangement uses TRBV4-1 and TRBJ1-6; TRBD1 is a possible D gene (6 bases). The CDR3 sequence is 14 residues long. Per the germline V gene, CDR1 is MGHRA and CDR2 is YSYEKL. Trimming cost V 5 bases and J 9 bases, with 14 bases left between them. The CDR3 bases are TGCGCCAGCAGCGGTAGGGAAGGGGGTTCACCCCTCCACTTT. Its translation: CASSGREGGSPLHF.

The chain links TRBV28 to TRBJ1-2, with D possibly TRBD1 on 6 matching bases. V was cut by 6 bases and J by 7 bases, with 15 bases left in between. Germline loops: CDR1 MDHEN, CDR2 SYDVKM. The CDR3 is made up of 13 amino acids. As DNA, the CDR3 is TGTGCCAGCAGCCGGGGGGGGCTGCGTGGCTACACCTTC. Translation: CASSRGGLRGYTF.

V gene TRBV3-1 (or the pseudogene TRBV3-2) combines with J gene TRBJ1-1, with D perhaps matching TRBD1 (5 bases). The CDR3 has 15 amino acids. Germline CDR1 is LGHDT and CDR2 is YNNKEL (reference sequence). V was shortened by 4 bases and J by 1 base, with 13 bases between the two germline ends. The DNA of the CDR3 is TGTGCCAGCAGCCTCGCTGTCGGGGGGAACACTGAAGCTTTCTTT. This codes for CASSLAVGGNTEAFF.

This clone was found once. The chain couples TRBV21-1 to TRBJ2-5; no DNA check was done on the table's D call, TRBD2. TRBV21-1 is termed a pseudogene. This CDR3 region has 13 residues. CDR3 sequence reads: CAIRGWGWETQYF. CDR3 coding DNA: TGTGCCATCCGGGGGTGGGGTTGGGAGACCCAGTACTTC.

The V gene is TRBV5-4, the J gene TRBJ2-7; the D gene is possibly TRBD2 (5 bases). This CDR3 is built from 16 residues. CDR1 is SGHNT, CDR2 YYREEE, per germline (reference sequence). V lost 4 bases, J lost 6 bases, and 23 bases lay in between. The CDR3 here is CASSQPGSRSVGEQYF. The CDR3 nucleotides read TGTGCCAGCAGCCAGCCGGGATCTCGATCGGTCGGCGAGCAGTACTTC. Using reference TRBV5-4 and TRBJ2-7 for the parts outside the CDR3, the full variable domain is ETGVTQSPTHLIKTRGQQVTLRCSSQSGHNTVSWYQQALGQGPQFIFQYYREEENGRGNFPPRFSGLQFPNYSSELNVNALELDDSALYLCASSQPGSRSVGEQYFGPGTRLTVT.

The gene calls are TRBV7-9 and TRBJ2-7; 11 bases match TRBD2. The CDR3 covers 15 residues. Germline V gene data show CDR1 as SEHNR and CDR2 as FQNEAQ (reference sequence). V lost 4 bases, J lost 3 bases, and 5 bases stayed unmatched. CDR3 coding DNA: TGTGCCAGCAGCTATTTAACTAGCGGGAGCTACGAGCAGTACTTC. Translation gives CASSYLTSGSYEQYF.

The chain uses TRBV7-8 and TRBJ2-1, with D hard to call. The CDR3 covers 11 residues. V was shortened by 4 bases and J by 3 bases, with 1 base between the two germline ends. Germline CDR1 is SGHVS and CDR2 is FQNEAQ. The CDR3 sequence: CASSYYNEQFF. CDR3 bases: TGTGCCAGCAGCTACTACAATGAGCAGTTCTTC.

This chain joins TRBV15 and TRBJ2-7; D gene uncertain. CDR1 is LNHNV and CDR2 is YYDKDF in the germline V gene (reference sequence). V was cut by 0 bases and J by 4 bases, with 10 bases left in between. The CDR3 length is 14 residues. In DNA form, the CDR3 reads TGTGCCACCAGCAGAGATAGTTTCCAGTACGAGCAGTACTTC. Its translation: CATSRDSFQYEQYF. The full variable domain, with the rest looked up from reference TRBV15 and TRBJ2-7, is DAMVIQNPRYQVTQFGKPVTLSCSQTLNHNVMYWYQQKSSQAPKLLFHYYDKDFNNEADTPDNFQSRRPNTSFCFLDIRSPGLGDTAMYLCATSRDSFQYEQYFGPGTRLTVT.